These 4 T cell receptor beta chains came from one sample sequenced in a study of blood T cells in healthy people across ages. Combining a sample-barcoded 5' primer with a J-beta primer mix, a second PCR ran for about 7 to 12 cycles. TCRdb re-derived calls from the 5' RACE reads in MiXCR, one entry per CDR3 protein. The sample contains about 680,000 distinct CDR3 sequences, 45% to 50% of which appear only once. The material sequenced was blood. These TCRs come from an older woman in good health.

A remark on this clonotype: A much larger clone is a single base away; this may be a read error. The CDR3 sequence is CAGSRDQNIQYF. CDR3 in DNA: TGTGCCGGCAGCAGGGACCAAAACATTCAGTACTTC. V and J are TRBV7-2 and TRBJ2-4; D is perhaps TRBD1 or TRBD2 (5 bases each). The CDR3 sequence is 12 residues long. CDR1 and CDR2 from the germline V gene are SGHTA and FQGNSA.

The chain uses TRBV4-1 and TRBJ2-5, with 11 bases identical to TRBD2. Germline loops: CDR1 MGHRA, CDR2 YSYEKL. The junction had 11 bases not matched to a gene; V was cut back by 0 bases and J by 11 bases. The CDR3 runs 16 residues. The CDR3 nucleotides read TGCGCCAGCAGCCAAGATCCCCTAGCGGGAGGTCCGGGGCAGTACTTC. Protein sequence: CASSQDPLAGGPGQYF.

The genes are TRBV5-1 and TRBJ2-3, with 14 bases matching TRBD2. This CDR3 region has 17 residues. CDR1 and CDR2 (germline): SGHRS, YFSETQ. Trimming at V came to 0 bases and at J to 5 bases, leaving 5 bases not matched to a gene. The CDR3 region has the DNA TGCGCCAGCAGCTTGGAGGGGACTAGCGGGAGAGGAGATACGCAGTATTTT. Protein sequence: CASSLEGTSGRGDTQYF. Full variable domain (missing parts from reference TRBV5-1 and TRBJ2-3): KAGVTQTPRYLIKTRGQQVTLSCSPISGHRSVSWYQQTPGQGLQFLFEYFSETQRNKGNFPGRFSGRQFSNSRSEMNVSTLELGDSALYLCASSLEGTSGRGDTQYFGPGTRLTVL.

This clonotype was seen ten or more times. This chain connects TRBV29-1 to TRBJ2-5; D may be TRBD2 (5 bases). In germline, CDR1 is SQVTM, CDR2 ANQGSEA. With 4 bases removed from V and 3 bases from J, the gap between germline ends came to 9 bases. There are 12 residues in the CDR3. The CDR3 is CSVVKGEETQYF. CDR3 nucleotides: TGCAGCGTTGTAAAGGGAGAAGAGACCCAGTACTTC. The full variable domain, rest sourced from reference TRBV29-1 and TRBJ2-5, is SAVISQKPSRDICQRGTSLTIQCQVDSQVTMMFWYRQQPGQSLTLIATANQGSEATYESGFVIDKFPISRPNLTFSTLTVSNMSPEDSSIYLCSVVKGEETQYFGPGTRLLVL.